This T cell receptor beta chain came from a study of cytomegalovirus exposure and HLA in healthy donors. 13 Jbeta primers and 60 Vbeta primers were used for the PCR. Here immunoSEQ multiplex PCR was the method, and the copy in TCRdb shows in-frame clones only, minus some. The sample lists some 120,000 clones, about 81% occurring once. This clonotype was obtained from a woman in her forties or fifties in good health and CMV-seropositive. Material for sequencing was PBMCs.

The CDR3 is CASSSTSGSLYEQFF. CDR3 nucleotide sequence: TGCGCCAGCAGCTCGACTAGCGGGAGCCTTTATGAGCAGTTCTTC. The V gene is TRBV5-1, the J gene TRBJ2-1, with 12 bases identical to TRBD2. V shed 3 bases, J shed 8 bases, and the junction held 6 bases outside the gene matches. Germline V gene data show CDR1 as SGHRS and CDR2 as YFSETQ. This CDR3 region has 15 residues.